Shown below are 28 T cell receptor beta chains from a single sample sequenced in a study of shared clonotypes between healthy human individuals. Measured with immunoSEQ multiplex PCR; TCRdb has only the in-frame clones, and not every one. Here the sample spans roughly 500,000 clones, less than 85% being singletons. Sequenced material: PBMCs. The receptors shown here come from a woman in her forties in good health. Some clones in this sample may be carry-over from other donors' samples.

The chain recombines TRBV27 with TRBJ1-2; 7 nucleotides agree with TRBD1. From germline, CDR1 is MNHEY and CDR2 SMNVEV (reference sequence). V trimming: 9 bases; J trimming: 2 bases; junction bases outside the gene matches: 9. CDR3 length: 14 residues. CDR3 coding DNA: TGTGCCAGTAGGTACTCGGGACAGAACTATGGCTACACCTTC. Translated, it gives CASRYSGQNYGYTF.

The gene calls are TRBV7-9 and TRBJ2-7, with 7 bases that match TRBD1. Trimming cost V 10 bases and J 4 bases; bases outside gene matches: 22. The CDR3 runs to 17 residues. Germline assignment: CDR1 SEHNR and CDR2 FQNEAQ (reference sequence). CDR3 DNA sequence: TGTGCCACCGGGGCAGTACCCGAGCTGACAGGGACATACGAGCAGTACTTC. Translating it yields CATGAVPELTGTYEQYF.

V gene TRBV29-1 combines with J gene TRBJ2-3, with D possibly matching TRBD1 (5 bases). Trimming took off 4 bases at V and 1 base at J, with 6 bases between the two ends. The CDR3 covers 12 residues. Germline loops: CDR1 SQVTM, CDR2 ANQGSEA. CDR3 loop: CSVVTGTDTQYF. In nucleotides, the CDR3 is TGCAGCGTTGTGACAGGCACAGATACGCAGTATTTT.

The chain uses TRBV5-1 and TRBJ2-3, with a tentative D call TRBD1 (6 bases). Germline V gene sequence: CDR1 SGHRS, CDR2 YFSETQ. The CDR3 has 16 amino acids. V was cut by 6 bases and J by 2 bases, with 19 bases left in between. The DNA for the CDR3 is TGCGCCAGCAAGGAAGGATGGGGACAACTCACAGATACGCAGTATTTT. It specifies CASKEGWGQLTDTQYF.

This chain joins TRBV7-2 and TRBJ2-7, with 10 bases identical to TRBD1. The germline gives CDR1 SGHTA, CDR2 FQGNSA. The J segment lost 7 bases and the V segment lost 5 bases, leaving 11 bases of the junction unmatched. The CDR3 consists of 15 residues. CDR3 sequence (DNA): TGTGCCAGCAGCCAACCGGGACAGGGGCCCTGGGAGCAGTACTTC. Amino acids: CASSQPGQGPWEQYF.

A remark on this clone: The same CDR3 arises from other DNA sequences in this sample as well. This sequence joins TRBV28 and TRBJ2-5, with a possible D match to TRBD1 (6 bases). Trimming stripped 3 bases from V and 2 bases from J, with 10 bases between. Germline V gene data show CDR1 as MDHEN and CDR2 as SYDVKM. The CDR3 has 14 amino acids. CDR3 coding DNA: TGTGCCAGCAGTTTGGGCGGACAGCAAGAGACCCAGTACTTC. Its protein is CASSLGGQQETQYF. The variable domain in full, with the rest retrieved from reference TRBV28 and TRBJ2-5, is DVKVTQSSRYLVKRTGEKVFLECVQDMDHENMFWYRQDPGLGLRLIYFSYDVKMKEKGDIPEGYSVSREKKERFSLILESASTNQTSMYLCASSLGGQQETQYFGPGTRLLVL.

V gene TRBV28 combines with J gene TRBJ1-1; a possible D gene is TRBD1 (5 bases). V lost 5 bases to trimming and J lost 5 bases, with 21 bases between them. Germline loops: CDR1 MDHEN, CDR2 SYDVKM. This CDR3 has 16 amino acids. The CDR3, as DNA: TGTGCCAGCAGTCCGCTGACAGCCGGGAAAGGTACTGAAGCTTTCTTT. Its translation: CASSPLTAGKGTEAFF. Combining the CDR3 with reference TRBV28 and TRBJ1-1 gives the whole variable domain DVKVTQSSRYLVKRTGEKVFLECVQDMDHENMFWYRQDPGLGLRLIYFSYDVKMKEKGDIPEGYSVSREKKERFSLILESASTNQTSMYLCASSPLTAGKGTEAFFGQGTRLTVV.

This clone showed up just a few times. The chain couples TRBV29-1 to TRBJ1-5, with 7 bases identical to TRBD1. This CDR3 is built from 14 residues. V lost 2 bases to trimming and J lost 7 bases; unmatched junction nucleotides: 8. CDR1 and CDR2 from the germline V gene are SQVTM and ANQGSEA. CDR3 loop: CSVELGGAGQPQHF. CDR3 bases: TGCAGCGTTGAACTAGGGGGCGCGGGACAGCCCCAGCATTTT. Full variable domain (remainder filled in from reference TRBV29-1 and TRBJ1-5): SAVISQKPSRDICQRGTSLTIQCQVDSQVTMMFWYRQQPGQSLTLIATANQGSEATYESGFVIDKFPISRPNLTFSTLTVSNMSPEDSSIYLCSVELGGAGQPQHFGDGTRLSIL.

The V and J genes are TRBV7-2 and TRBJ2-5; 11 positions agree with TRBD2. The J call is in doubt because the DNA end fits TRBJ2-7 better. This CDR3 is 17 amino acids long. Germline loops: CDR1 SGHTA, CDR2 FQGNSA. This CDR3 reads CASTAGTSGYLSYEQYF. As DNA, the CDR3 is TGTGCCAGCACCGCCGGGACTAGCGGCTACCTCTCCTACGAGCAGTACTTC.

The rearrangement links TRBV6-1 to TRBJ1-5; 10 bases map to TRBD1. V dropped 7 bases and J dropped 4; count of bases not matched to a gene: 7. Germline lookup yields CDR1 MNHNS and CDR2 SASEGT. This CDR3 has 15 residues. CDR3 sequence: CASIPLGQGNQPQHF. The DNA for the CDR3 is TGTGCCAGCATCCCCCTGGGACAGGGGAATCAGCCCCAGCATTTT.

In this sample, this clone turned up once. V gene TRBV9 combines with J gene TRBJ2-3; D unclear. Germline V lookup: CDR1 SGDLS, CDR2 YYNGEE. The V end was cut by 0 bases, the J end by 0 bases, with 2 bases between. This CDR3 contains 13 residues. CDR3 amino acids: CASSVESTDTQYF. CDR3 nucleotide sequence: TGTGCCAGCAGCGTAGAGAGCACAGATACGCAGTATTTT.

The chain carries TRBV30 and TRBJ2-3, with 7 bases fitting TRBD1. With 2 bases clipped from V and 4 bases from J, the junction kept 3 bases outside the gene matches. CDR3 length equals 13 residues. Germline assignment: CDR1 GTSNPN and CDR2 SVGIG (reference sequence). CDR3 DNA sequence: TGTGCCTGGAGTACCCAGGGGGCAGATACGCAGTATTTT. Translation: CAWSTQGADTQYF.

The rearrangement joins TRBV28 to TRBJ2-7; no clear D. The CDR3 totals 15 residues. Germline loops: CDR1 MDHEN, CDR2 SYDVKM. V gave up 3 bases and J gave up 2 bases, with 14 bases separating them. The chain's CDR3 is CASSLVGELTYEQYF. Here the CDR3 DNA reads TGTGCCAGCAGTTTGGTTGGGGAACTTACCTACGAGCAGTACTTC. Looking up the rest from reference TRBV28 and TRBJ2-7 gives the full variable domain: DVKVTQSSRYLVKRTGEKVFLECVQDMDHENMFWYRQDPGLGLRLIYFSYDVKMKEKGDIPEGYSVSREKKERFSLILESASTNQTSMYLCASSLVGELTYEQYFGPGTRLTVT.

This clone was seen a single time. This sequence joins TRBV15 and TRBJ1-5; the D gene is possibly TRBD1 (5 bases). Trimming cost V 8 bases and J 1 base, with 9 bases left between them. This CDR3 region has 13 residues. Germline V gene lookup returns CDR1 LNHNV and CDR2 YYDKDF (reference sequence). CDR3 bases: TGTGCCACCGCCTGGGGCAGCAATCAGCCCCAGCATTTT. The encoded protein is CATAWGSNQPQHF.

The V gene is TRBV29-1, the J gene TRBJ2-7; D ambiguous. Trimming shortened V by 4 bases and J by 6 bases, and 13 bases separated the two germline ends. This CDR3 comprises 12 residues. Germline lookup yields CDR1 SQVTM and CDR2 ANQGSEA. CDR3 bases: TGCAGCGTTGGCTGGAACACCCTCGAGCAGTACTTC. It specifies CSVGWNTLEQYF.

The CDR3: CASSPRQGVEAFF. As DNA, the CDR3 is TGTGCCAGCTCACCTAGACAGGGGGTTGAAGCTTTCTTT. The J gene is TRBJ1-1, the V gene TRBV18, with 9 bases fitting TRBD1. The CDR3 covers 13 residues. Germline V gene data show CDR1 as KGHSH and CDR2 as LQKENI. The ends lost 3 bases at V and 7 bases at J; junction bases unmatched: 3.

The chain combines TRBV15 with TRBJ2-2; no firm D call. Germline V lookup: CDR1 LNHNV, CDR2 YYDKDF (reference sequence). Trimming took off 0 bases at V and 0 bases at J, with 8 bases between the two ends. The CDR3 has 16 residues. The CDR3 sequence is CATSRDREANTGELFF. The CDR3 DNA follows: TGTGCCACCAGCAGAGATCGTGAGGCGAACACCGGGGAGCTGTTTTTT.

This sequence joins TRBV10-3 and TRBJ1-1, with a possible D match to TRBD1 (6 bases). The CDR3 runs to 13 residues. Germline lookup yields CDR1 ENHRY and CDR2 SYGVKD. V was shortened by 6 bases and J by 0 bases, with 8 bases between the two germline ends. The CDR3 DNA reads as TGTGCCATCAGCCGACAGGTGAACACTGAAGCTTTCTTT. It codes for CAISRQVNTEAFF.

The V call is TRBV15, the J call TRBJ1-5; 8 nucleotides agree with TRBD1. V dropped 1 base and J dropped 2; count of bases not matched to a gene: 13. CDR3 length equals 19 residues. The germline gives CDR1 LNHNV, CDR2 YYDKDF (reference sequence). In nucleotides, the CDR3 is TGTGCCACCAGCAGAGGCCGGAGGGGACAGGACGGGGGCAATCAGCCCCAGCATTTT. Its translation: CATSRGRRGQDGGNQPQHF.

CDR3 bases: TGTGCCAGCAGTTATCGGGGGGACAAATGTGAGCAAGCTTTCTTT. This gives the protein CASSYRGDKCEQAFF. V gene TRBV6-8 combines with J gene TRBJ1-1, with D perhaps TRBD1 (6 bases). Trimming removed 3 bases from V and 9 bases from J, with 20 bases in between. The CDR3 loop spans 15 amino acids. CDR1 is MNHGY, CDR2 SAAAGT, per germline.

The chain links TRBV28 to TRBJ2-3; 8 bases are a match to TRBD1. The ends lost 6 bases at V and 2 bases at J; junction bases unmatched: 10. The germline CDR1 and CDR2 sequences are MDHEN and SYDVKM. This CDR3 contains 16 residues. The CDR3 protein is CASSPRGRILTDTQYF. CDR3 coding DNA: TGTGCCAGCAGCCCCAGGGGGCGGATACTCACAGATACGCAGTATTTT.

For the CDR3, the DNA is TGTGCCAGTAGCCACCCTAGCGGCCCTAGCACAGATACGCAGTATTTT. It codes for CASSHPSGPSTDTQYF. V is TRBV19 and J is TRBJ2-3; 7 nucleotides agree with TRBD2. The ends lost 6 bases at V and 0 bases at J; junction bases unmatched: 9. The CDR3 covers 16 residues. Germline-derived CDR1 and CDR2 are LNHDA and SQIVND (reference sequence).

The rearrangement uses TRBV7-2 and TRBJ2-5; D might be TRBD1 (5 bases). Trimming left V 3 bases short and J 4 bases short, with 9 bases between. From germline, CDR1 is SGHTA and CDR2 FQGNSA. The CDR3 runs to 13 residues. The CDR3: CASSFQGAETQYF. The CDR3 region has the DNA TGTGCCAGCAGCTTTCAGGGTGCAGAGACCCAGTACTTC.

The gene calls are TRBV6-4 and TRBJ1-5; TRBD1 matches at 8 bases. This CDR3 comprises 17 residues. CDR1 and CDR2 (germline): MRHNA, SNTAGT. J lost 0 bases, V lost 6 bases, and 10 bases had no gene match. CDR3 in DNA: TGTGCCAGCAGAAAAGTAGGACAGGGAGATAGCAATCAGCCCCAGCATTTT. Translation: CASRKVGQGDSNQPQHF.

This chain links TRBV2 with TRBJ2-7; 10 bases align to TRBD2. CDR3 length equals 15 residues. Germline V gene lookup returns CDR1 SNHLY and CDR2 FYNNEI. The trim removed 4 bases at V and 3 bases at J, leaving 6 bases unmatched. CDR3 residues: CASSVPGLAHYEQYF. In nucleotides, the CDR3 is TGTGCCAGCAGTGTGCCGGGACTAGCGCACTACGAGCAGTACTTC.

CDR3 in DNA: TGTGCCAGCAGCTTAGTAGCGGGAGCCTACGAGCAGTACTTC. This translates into CASSLVAGAYEQYF. The J gene is TRBJ2-7, the V gene TRBV7-2; 9 bases fit TRBD2. V gave up 1 base and J gave up 2 bases; unmatched junction bases: 0. Germline V gives CDR1 SGHTA, CDR2 FQGNSA. The CDR3 has 14 residues.

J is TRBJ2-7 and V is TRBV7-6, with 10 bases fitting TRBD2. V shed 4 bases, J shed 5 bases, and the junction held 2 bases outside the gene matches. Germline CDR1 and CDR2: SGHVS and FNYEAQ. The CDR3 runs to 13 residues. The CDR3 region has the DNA TGTGCCAGCAGCTGGACTAGCGGTAACGAGCAGTACTTC. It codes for CASSWTSGNEQYF.

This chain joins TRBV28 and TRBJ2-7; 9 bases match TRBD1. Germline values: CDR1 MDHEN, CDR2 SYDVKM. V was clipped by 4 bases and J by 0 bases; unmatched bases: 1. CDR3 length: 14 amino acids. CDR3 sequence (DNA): TGTGCCAGCAGTTGGACAGGGGCCTCCTACGAGCAGTACTTC. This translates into CASSWTGASYEQYF.